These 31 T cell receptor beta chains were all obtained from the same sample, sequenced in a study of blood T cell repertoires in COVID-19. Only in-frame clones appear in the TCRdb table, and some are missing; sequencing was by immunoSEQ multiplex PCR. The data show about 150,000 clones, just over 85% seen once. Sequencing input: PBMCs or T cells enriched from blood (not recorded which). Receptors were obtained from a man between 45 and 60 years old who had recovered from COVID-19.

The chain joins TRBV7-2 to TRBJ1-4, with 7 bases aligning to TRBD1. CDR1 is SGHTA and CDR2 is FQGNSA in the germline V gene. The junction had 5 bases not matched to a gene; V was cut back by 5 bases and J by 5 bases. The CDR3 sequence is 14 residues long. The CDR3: CASSPDRSNEKLFF. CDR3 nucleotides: TGTGCCAGCAGCCCGGACAGGTCGAATGAAAAACTGTTTTTT.

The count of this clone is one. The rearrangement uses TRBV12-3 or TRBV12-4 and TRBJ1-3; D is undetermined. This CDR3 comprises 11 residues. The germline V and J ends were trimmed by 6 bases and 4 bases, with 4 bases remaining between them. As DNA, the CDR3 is TGTGCCAGCAGCAGGGGAAACACCATATATTTT. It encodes CASSRGNTIYF.

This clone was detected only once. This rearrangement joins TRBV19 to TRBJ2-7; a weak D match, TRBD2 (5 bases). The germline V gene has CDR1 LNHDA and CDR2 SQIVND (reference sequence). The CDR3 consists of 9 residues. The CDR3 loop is CASSVGEHV. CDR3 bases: TGTGCCAGTAGTGTCGGGGAGCACGTC.

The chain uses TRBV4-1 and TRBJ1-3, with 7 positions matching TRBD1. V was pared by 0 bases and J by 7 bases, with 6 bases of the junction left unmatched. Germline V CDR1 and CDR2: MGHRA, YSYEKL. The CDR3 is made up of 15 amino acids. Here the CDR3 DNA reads TGCGCCAGCAGCCAAGAGGGACAGACTTGGAACACCATATATTTT. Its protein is CASSQEGQTWNTIYF.

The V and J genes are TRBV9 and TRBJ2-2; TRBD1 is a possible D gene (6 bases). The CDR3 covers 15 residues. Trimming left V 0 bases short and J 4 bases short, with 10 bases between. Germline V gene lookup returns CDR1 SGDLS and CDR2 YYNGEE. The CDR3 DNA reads TGTGCCAGCAGCGTAGAAGGACAGCTCACCGGGGAGCTGTTTTTT. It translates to CASSVEGQLTGELFF. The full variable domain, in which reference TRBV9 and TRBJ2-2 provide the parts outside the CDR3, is DSGVTQTPKHLITATGQRVTLRCSPRSGDLSVYWYQQSLDQGLQFLIQYYNGEERAKGNILERFSAQQFPDLHSELNLSSLELGDSALYFCASSVEGQLTGELFFGEGSRLTVL.

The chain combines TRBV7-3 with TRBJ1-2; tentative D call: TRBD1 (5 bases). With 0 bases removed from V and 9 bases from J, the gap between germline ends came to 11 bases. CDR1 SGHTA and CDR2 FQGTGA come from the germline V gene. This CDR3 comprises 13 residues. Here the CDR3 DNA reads TGTGCCAGCAGCTTAACGGCGGCAGGGAGCTACACCTTC. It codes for CASSLTAAGSYTF.

The CDR3 DNA sequence: TGTGCCAGCAGTTACCCCTATTCACCCCTCCACTTT. Encoded protein: CASSYPYSPLHF. The chain links TRBV6-2 or TRBV6-3 to TRBJ1-6; D not resolved. This CDR3 spans 12 amino acids. Germline values: CDR1 MNHEY, CDR2 SVGEGT. V lost 2 bases and J 8 bases, leaving 4 bases between the germline ends.

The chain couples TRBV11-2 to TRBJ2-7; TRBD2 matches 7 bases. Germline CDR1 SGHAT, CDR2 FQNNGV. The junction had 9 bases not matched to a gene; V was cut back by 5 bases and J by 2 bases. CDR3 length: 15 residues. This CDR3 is CASSPLAAGPYEQYF. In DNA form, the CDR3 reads TGTGCCAGCAGCCCGCTCGCAGCGGGACCCTACGAGCAGTACTTC.

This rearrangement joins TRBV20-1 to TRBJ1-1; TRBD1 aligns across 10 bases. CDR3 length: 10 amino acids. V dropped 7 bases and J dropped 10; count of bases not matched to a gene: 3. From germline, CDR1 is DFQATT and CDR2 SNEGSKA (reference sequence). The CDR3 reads CSETGGPAFF. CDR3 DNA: TGCAGTGAGACAGGGGGCCCAGCTTTCTTT.

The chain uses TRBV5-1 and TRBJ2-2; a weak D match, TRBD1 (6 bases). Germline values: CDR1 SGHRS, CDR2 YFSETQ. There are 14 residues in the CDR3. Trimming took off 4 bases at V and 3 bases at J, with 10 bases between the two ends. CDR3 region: CASSPRQDTGELFF. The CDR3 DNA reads TGCGCCAGCAGCCCACGACAGGACACCGGGGAGCTGTTTTTT. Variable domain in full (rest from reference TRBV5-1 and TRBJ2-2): KAGVTQTPRYLIKTRGQQVTLSCSPISGHRSVSWYQQTPGQGLQFLFEYFSETQRNKGNFPGRFSGRQFSNSRSEMNVSTLELGDSALYLCASSPRQDTGELFFGEGSRLTVL.

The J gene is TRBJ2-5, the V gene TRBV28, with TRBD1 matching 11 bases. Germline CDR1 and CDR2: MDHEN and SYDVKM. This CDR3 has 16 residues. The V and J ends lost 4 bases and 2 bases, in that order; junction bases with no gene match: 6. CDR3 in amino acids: CASSSPGQGGQETQYF. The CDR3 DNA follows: TGTGCCAGCAGTTCTCCGGGACAGGGGGGACAAGAGACCCAGTACTTC.

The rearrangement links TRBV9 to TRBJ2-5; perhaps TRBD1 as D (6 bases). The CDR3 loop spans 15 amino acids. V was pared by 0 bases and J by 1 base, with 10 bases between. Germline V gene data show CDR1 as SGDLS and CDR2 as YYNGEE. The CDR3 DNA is TGTGCCAGCAGCGTAGAGCCAGGGGTCCAAGAGACCCAGTACTTC. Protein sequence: CASSVEPGVQETQYF.

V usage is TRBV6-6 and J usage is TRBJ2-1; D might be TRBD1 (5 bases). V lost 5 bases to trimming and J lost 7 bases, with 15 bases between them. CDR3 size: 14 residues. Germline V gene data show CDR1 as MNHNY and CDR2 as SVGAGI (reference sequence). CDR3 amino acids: CASSKDIFSNEQFF. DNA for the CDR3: TGTGCCAGCAGTAAGGACATATTTTCTAATGAGCAGTTCTTC.

The CDR3 sequence is CASSPGVGGEGRSNQPQHF. The CDR3 nucleotides read TGTGCCAGCAGCCCTGGAGTCGGGGGGGAGGGACGAAGCAATCAGCCCCAGCATTTT. V usage is TRBV5-4 and J usage is TRBJ1-5, with D possibly matching TRBD1 (5 bases). Trimming cost V 4 bases and J 1 base, with 24 bases left between them. The CDR3 sequence is 19 residues long. Germline V gives CDR1 SGHNT, CDR2 YYREEE (reference sequence).

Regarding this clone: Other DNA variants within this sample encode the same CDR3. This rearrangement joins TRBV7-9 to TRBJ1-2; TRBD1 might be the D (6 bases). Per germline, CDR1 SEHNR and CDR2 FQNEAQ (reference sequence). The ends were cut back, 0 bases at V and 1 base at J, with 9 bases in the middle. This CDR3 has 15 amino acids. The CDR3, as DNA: TGTGCCAGCAGCTTAGCGGGGGCAATTAACTATGGCTACACCTTC. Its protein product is CASSLAGAINYGYTF.

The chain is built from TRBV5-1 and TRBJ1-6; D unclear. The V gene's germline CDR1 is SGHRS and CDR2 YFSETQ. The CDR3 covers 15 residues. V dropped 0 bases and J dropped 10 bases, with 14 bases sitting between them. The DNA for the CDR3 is TGCGCCAGCAGCTTGGCCAAGGGAGGAGGGTCACCCCTCCACTTT. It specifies CASSLAKGGGSPLHF.

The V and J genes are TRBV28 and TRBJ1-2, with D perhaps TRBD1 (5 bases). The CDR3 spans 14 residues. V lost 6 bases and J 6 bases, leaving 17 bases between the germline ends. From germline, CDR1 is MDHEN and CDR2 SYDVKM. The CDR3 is CASRTGRVRNGYTF. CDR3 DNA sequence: TGTGCCAGCAGAACAGGCCGGGTAAGGAATGGCTACACCTTC.

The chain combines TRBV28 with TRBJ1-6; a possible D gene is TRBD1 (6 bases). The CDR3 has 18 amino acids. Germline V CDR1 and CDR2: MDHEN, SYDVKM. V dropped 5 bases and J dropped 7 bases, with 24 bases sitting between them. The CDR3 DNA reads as TGTGCCAGCAGTCCCGTAGGGGGTTTCGGGGTCCAGAATTCACCCCTCCACTTT. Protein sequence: CASSPVGGFGVQNSPLHF.

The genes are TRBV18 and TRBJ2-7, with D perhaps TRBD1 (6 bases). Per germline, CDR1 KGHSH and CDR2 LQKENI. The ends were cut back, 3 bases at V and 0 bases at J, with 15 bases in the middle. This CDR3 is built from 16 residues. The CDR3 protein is CASSPIGQRTSYEQYF. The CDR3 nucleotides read TGTGCCAGCTCACCCATCGGACAGCGAACCTCCTACGAGCAGTACTTC.

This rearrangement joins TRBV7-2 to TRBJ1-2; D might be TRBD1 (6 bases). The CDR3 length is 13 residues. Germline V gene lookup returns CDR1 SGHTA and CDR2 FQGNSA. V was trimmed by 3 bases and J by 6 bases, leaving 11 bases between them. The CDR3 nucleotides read TGTGCCAGCAGCTTTCAGGGGAGGGATGGCTACACCTTC. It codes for CASSFQGRDGYTF.

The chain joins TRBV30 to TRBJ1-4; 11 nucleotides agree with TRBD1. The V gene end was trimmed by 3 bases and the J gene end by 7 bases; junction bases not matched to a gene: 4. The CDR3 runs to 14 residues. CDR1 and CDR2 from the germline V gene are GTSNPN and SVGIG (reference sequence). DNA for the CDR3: TGTGCCTGGAGAGGACAGGGGGCTCGTGAAAAACTGTTTTTT. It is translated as CAWRGQGAREKLFF.

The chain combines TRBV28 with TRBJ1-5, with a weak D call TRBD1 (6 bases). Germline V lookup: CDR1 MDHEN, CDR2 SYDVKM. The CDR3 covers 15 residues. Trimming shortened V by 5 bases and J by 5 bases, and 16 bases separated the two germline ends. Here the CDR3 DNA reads TGTGCCAGCAGTCTTCCGGGGGGGGGCTATCAGCCCCAGCATTTT. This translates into CASSLPGGGYQPQHF.

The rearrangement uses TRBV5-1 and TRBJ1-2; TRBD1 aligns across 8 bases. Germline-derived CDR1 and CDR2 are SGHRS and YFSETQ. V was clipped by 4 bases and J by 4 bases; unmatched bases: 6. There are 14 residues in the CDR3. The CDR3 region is CASSDQGAGYGYTF. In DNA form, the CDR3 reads TGCGCCAGCAGCGATCAGGGGGCTGGCTATGGCTACACCTTC.

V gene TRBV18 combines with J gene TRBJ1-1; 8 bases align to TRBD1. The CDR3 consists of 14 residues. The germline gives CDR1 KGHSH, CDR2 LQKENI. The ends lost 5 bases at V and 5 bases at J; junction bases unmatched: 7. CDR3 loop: CASSKTGERTEAFF. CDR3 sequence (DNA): TGTGCCAGCTCAAAGACAGGGGAGAGGACTGAAGCTTTCTTT.

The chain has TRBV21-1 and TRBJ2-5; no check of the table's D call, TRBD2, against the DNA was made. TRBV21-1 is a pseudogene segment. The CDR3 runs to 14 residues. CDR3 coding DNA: TGTGCCAGCAGCAAGAGGCTGCGGCTAGAGGCCCAGTACTTC. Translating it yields CASSKRLRLEAQYF.

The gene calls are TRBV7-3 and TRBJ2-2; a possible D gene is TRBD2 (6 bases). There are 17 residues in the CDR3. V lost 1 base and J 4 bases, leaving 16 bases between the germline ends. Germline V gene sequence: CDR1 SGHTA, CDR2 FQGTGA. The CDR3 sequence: CASSLSRSGAGTGELFF. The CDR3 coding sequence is TGTGCCAGCAGCTTAAGTCGATCGGGAGCGGGCACCGGGGAGCTGTTTTTT.

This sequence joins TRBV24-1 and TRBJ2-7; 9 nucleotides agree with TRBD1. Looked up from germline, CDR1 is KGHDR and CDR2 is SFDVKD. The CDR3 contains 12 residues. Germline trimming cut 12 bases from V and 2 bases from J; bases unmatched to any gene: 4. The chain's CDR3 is CAEGQGAYEQYV. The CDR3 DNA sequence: TGTGCCGAGGGACAGGGAGCCTACGAGCAGTACGTC.

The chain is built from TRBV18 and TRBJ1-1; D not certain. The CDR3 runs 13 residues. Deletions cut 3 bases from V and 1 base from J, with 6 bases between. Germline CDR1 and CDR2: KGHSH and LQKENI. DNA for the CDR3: TGTGCCAGCTCACCGTATAGGAACACTGAAGCTTTCTTT. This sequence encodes CASSPYRNTEAFF.

The CDR3 region is CASSQGHFYGYTF. DNA for the CDR3: TGTGCCAGCAGCCAAGGACACTTCTATGGCTACACCTTC. The rearrangement joins TRBV14 to TRBJ1-2, with unresolved D. CDR3 length equals 13 residues. V was shortened by 1 base and J by 4 bases, with 7 bases between the two germline ends. Germline V lookup: CDR1 SGHDN, CDR2 FVKESK.

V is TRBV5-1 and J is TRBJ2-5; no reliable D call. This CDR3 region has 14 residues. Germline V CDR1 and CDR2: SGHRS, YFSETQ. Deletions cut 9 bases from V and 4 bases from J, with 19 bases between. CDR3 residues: CATKLRALSETQYF. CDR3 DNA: TGCGCCACCAAGCTCCGTGCTCTTTCAGAGACCCAGTACTTC.

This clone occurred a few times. The CDR3 spells CASSYSPGLSSSYEQYV. The CDR3 DNA reads TGTGCCAGCAGTTACTCCCCGGGACTCTCGAGCTCCTACGAGCAGTACGTC. This chain connects TRBV6-2 or TRBV6-3 to TRBJ2-7, with D perhaps matching TRBD2 (6 bases). Germline V gene lookup returns CDR1 MNHEY and CDR2 SVGEGT. This CDR3 is built from 17 residues. Trimming pared 0 bases from V and 0 bases from J, leaving 15 bases between.